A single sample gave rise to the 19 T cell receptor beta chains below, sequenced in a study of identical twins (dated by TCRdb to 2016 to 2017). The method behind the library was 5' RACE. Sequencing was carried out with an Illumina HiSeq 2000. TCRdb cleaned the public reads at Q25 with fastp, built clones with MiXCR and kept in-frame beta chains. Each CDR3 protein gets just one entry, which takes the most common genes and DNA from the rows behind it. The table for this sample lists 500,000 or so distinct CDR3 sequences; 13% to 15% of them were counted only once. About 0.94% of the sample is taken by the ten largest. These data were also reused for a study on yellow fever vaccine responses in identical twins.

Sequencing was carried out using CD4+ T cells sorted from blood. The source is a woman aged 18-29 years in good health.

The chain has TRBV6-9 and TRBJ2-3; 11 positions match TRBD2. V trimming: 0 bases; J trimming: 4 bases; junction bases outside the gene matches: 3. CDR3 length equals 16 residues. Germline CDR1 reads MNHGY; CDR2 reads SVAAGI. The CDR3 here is CASSYSLAGEPDTQYF. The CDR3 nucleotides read TGTGCCAGCAGTTATTCACTAGCGGGAGAACCAGATACGCAGTATTTT.

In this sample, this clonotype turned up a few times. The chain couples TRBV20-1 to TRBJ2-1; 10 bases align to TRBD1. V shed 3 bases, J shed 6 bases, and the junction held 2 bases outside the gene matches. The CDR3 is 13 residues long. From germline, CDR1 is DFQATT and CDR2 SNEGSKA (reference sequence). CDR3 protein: CSARRTGGNEQFF. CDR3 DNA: TGCAGTGCTAGGCGGACAGGGGGCAATGAGCAGTTCTTC.

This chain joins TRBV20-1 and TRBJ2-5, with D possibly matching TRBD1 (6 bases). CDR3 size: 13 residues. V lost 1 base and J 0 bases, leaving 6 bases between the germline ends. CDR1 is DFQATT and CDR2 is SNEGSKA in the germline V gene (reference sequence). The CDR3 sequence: CSARGDNQETQYF. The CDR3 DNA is TGCAGTGCTAGAGGGGACAACCAAGAGACCCAGTACTTC.

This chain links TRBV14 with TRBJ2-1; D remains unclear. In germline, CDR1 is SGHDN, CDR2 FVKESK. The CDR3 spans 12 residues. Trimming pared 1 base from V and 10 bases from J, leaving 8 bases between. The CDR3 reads CASSQVIREQFF. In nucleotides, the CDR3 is TGTGCCAGCAGCCAAGTGATAAGGGAGCAGTTCTTC.

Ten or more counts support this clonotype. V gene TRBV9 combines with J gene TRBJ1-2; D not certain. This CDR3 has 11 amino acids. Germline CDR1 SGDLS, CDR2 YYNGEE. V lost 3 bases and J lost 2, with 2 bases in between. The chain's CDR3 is CASSANYGYTF. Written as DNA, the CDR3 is TGTGCCAGCAGCGCCAACTATGGCTACACCTTC.

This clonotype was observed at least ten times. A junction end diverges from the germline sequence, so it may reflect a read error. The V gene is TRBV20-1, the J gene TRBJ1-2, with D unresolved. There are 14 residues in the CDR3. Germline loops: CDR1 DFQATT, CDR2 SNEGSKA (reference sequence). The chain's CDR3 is CSARDLQRPYTFPF. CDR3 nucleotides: TGCAGTGCTAGAGATCTGCAGAGGCCCTACACCTTTCCCTTC.

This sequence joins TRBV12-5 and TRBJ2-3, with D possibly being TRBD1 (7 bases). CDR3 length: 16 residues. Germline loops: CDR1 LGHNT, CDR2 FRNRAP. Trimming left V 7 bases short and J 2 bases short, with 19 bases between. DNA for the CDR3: TGTGCTAGTGTGGGACTCGGACAGGCGCTCACAGATACGCAGTATTTT. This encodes CASVGLGQALTDTQYF.

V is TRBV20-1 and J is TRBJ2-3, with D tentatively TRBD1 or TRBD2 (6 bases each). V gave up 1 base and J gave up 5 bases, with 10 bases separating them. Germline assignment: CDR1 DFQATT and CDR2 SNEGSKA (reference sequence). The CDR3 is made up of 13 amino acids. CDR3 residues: CSARAGARDTQYF. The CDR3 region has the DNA TGCAGTGCTAGAGCGGGGGCGCGAGATACGCAGTATTTT.

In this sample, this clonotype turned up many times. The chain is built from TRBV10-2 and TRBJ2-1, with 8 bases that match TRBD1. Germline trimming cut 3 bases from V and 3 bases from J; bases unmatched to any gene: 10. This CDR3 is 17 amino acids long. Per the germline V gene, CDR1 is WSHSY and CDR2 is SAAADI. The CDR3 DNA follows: TGCGCCAGCAGTGATTACGGACAGGGTCCCAGCTACAATGAGCAGTTCTTC. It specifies CASSDYGQGPSYNEQFF.

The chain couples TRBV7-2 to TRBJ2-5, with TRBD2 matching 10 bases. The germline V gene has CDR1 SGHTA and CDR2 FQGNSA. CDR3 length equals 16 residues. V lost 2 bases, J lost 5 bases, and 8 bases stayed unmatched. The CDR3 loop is CASSLMSSGSSETQYF. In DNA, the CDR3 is TGTGCCAGCAGCTTAATGTCTAGCGGGAGCTCGGAGACCCAGTACTTC.

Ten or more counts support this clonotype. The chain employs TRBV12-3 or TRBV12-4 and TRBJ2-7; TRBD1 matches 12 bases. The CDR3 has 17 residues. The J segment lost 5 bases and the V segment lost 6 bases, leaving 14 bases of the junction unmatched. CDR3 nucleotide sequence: TGTGCCAGCAGATTTCGCGGGACAGGGGGCGCCAACCACGAGCAGTACTTC. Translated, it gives CASRFRGTGGANHEQYF.

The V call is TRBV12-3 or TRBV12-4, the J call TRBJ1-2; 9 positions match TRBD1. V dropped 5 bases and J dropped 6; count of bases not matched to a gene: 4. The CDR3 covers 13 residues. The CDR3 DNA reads TGTGCCAGCAGTCGGACAGGGGTCGATGGCTACACCTTC. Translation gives CASSRTGVDGYTF.

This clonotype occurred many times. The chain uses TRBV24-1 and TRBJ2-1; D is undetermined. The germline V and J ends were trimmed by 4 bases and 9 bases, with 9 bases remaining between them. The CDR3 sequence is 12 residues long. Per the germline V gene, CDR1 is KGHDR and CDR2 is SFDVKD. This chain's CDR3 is CATSEIGIEQFF. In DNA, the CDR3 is TGTGCCACCAGTGAAATAGGTATTGAGCAGTTCTTC.

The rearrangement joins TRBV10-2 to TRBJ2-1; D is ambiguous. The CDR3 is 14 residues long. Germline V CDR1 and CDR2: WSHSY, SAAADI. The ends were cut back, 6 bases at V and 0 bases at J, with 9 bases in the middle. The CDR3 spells CASRATVSYNEQFF. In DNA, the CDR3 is TGCGCCAGCAGGGCCACGGTCTCCTACAATGAGCAGTTCTTC.

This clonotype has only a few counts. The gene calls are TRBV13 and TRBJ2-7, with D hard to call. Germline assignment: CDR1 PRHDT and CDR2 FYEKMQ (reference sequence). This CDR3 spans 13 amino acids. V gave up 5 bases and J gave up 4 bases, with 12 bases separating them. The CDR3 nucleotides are TGTGCCAGCAGCCCCCCCAAGAGTTACGAGCAGTACTTC. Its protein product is CASSPPKSYEQYF.

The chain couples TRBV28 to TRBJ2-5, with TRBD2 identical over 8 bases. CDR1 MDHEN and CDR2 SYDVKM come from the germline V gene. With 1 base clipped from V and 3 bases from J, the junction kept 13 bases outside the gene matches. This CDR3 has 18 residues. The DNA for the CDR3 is TGTGCCAGCAGTTTATCCAAGGGACTAGGCACGATAGAAGAGACCCAGTACTTC. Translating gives CASSLSKGLGTIEETQYF. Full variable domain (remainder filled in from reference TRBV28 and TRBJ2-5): DVKVTQSSRYLVKRTGEKVFLECVQDMDHENMFWYRQDPGLGLRLIYFSYDVKMKEKGDIPEGYSVSREKKERFSLILESASTNQTSMYLCASSLSKGLGTIEETQYFGPGTRLLVL.

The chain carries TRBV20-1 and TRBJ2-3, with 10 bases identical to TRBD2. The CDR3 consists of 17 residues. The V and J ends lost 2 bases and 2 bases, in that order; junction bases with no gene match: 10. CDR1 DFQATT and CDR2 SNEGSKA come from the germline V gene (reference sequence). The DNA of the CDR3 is TGCAGTGCTAGAAAGGTGGCTAGCGGGAGACTCACAGATACGCAGTATTTT. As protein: CSARKVASGRLTDTQYF.

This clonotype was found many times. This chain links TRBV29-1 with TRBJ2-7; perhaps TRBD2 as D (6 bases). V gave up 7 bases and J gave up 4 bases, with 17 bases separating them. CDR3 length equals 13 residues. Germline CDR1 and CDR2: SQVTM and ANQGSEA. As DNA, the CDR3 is TGCAGCGCCAGACCTACTGGGGGGTACGAGCAGTACTTC. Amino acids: CSARPTGGYEQYF.

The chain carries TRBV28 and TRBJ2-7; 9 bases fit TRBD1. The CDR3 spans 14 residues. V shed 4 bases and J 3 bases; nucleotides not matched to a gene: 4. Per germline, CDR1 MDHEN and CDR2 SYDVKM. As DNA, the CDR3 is TGTGCCAGCAGTTCGACAGGGGGTAACTACGAGCAGTACTTC. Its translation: CASSSTGGNYEQYF.